The 11 T cell receptor beta chains below were found in one sample sequenced in a study of OX40 agonist ivuxolimab in advanced cancers. Repertoires were generated with immunoSEQ multiplex PCR, while TCRdb's copy carries only in-frame clones and drops some. The sample shows tens of thousands of clones, about 88% of them seen only once. The sequencing used CD4+ or CD8+ T cells sorted from blood, collected in a trial of the OX40 agonist ivuxolimab. The receptors shown here come from an adult with an advanced solid tumor such as melanoma, head and neck, liver or kidney cancer.

This rearrangement joins TRBV19 to TRBJ1-5; weak D call: TRBD1 (6 bases). Germline V lookup: CDR1 LNHDA, CDR2 SQIVND (reference sequence). Trimming took off 5 bases at V and 7 bases at J, with 21 bases between the two ends. The CDR3 runs to 16 residues. The CDR3 loop is CASSFRPGGGYQPQHF. CDR3 sequence (DNA): TGTGCCAGTAGTTTTCGGCCTGGAGGGGGATACCAGCCCCAGCATTTT.

The chain joins TRBV4-2 to TRBJ2-3; no reliable D call. The ends were cut back, 4 bases at V and 6 bases at J, with 11 bases in the middle. The CDR3 spans 13 residues. CDR1 is LGHNA and CDR2 is YNFKEQ in the germline V gene. CDR3 residues: CASSLQHSDTQYF. The DNA of the CDR3 is TGTGCCAGCAGCCTCCAGCATTCCGATACGCAGTATTTT.

This clone was counted a single time. J is TRBJ2-2 and V is TRBV5-1; 7 nucleotides match TRBD1. This CDR3 contains 16 residues. Germline V gives CDR1 SGHRS, CDR2 YFSETQ. V lost 1 base to trimming and J lost 2 bases; unmatched junction nucleotides: 5. The DNA of the CDR3 is TGCGCCAGCAGCTTGCAGGGACAGAGAAACACCGGGGAGCTGTTTTTT. Its translation is CASSLQGQRNTGELFF.

The J gene is TRBJ1-2, the V gene TRBV20-1, with unresolved D. The CDR3 extends over 10 amino acids. The germline V and J ends were trimmed by 7 bases and 8 bases, with 11 bases remaining between them. Germline V lookup: CDR1 DFQATT, CDR2 SNEGSKA (reference sequence). CDR3 protein: CSVSLGGYTF. As DNA, the CDR3 is TGCAGTGTCTCCTTAGGGGGCTACACCTTC.

V and J are TRBV6-1 and TRBJ1-2, with 7 bases aligning to TRBD1. There are 13 residues in the CDR3. Germline V lookup: CDR1 MNHNS, CDR2 SASEGT. V lost 5 bases to trimming and J lost 4 bases; unmatched junction nucleotides: 4. The CDR3 protein is CASSRDRIYGYTF. The CDR3 bases are TGTGCCAGCAGTCGGGACAGAATCTATGGCTACACCTTC.

The chain links TRBV14 to TRBJ1-1; unclear D gene. The ends were cut back, 4 bases at V and 6 bases at J, with 15 bases in the middle. Germline CDR1 SGHDN, CDR2 FVKESK. The CDR3 has 14 amino acids. CDR3 bases: TGTGCCAGCAGCCTCAACCGGCAGTCCGCTGAAGCTTTCTTT. Residues: CASSLNRQSAEAFF.

The chain combines TRBV25-1 with TRBJ2-7, with 12 bases fitting TRBD1. V dropped 8 bases and J dropped 5; count of bases not matched to a gene: 10. Looked up from germline, CDR1 is MGHDK and CDR2 is SYGVNS. The CDR3 is 15 amino acids. CDR3 nucleotide sequence: TGTGCCAGCTCCGAAGCGGGACAGGGGGCTCACGAGCAGTACTTC. Its protein is CASSEAGQGAHEQYF.

This chain joins TRBV6-5 and TRBJ1-6; TRBD1 is a possible D gene (5 bases). Germline CDR1 reads MNHEY; CDR2 reads SVGAGI. There are 14 residues in the CDR3. V was shortened by 2 bases and J by 5 bases, with 7 bases between the two germline ends. CDR3 residues: CASSYPGDNSPLHF. CDR3 nucleotides: TGTGCCAGCAGTTACCCGGGGGATAATTCACCCCTCCACTTT.

The chain joins TRBV5-1 to TRBJ1-4, with a possible D match to TRBD1 (6 bases). CDR1 and CDR2 (germline): SGHRS, YFSETQ. This CDR3 is 15 amino acids long. V gave up 0 bases and J gave up 8 bases, with 14 bases separating them. CDR3: CASSLGSGADEKLFF. Written as DNA, the CDR3 is TGCGCCAGCAGCTTGGGGTCGGGGGCGGACGAAAAACTGTTTTTT.

The V gene is TRBV19, the J gene TRBJ1-2; tentative D call: TRBD1 (6 bases). V lost 8 bases and J lost 0, with 13 bases in between. CDR3 length: 14 amino acids. CDR1 and CDR2 from the germline V gene are LNHDA and SQIVND (reference sequence). CDR3 DNA: TGTGCCAGTCGCCCGGGGGGCTCTAACTATGGCTACACCTTC. It codes for CASRPGGSNYGYTF.

This chain connects TRBV10-3 to TRBJ1-2; 8 bases fit TRBD1. Trimming took 6 bases from V and 4 from J; bases not matched to a gene: 7. Germline-derived CDR1 and CDR2 are ENHRY and SYGVKD. The CDR3 runs 14 residues. CDR3 residues: CAIRGRGQGYGYTF. The DNA of the CDR3 is TGTGCCATCAGGGGCAGGGGGCAAGGCTATGGCTACACCTTC.